This TCR beta chain stems from a study of cytomegalovirus exposure and HLA in healthy donors. Looking at the study overall: Genetic ancestry analysis placed around four fifths of the roughly 400 donors that were genotyped in the Caucasian-associated cluster. Study-wide results and limits: Among TCR beta chains, those listed as cytomegalovirus-associated numbered over 150.

In the PCR, 60 Vbeta and 13 Jbeta primers were used. The protocol was immunoSEQ multiplex PCR, while the TCRdb copy is restricted to in-frame clones and leaves out a portion. The sample lists around 150,000 clones, roughly 80% seen once, with about 5% in the top ten. The V gene end was trimmed by 7 bases and the J gene end by 7 bases; junction bases not matched to a gene: 7. The CDR3 runs to 12 residues. Germline CDR1 is MDHEN and CDR2 is SYDVKM. This clone turned up a few times. The antigen is not known. V usage is TRBV28 and J usage is TRBJ2-7; 7 bases match TRBD1. The source material was PBMCs. This receptor was taken from a man aged 25 to 40 in good health and CMV-seropositive. For the CDR3, the DNA is TGTGCCAGCAAGGGGGCTTATCGGGAGCAGTACTTC. Encoded protein: CASKGAYREQYF.